A few counts support the clone carrying this T cell receptor beta chain. The sample originates from a study of T cells in Graves' hyperthyroidism and ophthalmopathy. Disease duration was under 3 months in the ophthalmopathy patients, who also had a Clinical Activity Score of at least 3 and a NOSPECS grade of at least 4. Regions amplified from RNA transcripts were the TCR beta CDR3 regions. In the first-round RT-PCR of the TCR CDR3, the HTBI primer set was used. Via MiXCR, TCRdb re-called the multiplex PCR reads, giving one row per CDR3 protein. The sample has under 550,000 distinct CDR3 sequences, 20% seen once; the top ten hold over 45%. The TCR comes from a man aged 35 to 55 with Graves' ophthalmopathy. The sample consisted of blood.

Here the CDR3 reads CASLVTGEGHANTGELFF. For the CDR3, the DNA is TGTGCCAGCCTCGTCACGGGGGAAGGTCACGCGAACACCGGGGAGCTGTTTTTT. V usage is TRBV5-5 and J usage is TRBJ2-2; weak D call: TRBD2 (6 bases). CDR1 is SGHKS, CDR2 YYEKEE, per germline (reference sequence). CDR3 length: 18 residues. V gave up 7 bases and J gave up 0 bases, with 22 bases separating them.